These 10 T cell receptor beta chains were sequenced from one sample in a study of T cell changes during pregnancy in multiple sclerosis. TCRdb's copy holds only in-frame clones and misses some; the assay was immunoSEQ multiplex PCR. Of tens of thousands of clones listed, around nine tenths were seen once; the top ten hold 0.45% to 0.6%. The sample was CD4+ T cells from peripheral blood mononuclear cells, taken in the first trimester of pregnancy. The receptor set was obtained from a female donor with multiple sclerosis, enrolled in a pregnancy study.

The V and J genes are TRBV30 and TRBJ1-3; maybe TRBD1 (5 bases). Germline CDR1 reads GTSNPN; CDR2 reads SVGIG (reference sequence). The CDR3 spans 15 residues. Trimming removed 4 bases at V and 0 bases at J, with 13 bases between. The CDR3 coding sequence is TGTGCCTGGACCCCTGGGACTTTCTCTGGAAACACCATATATTTT. Protein sequence: CAWTPGTFSGNTIYF.

The chain has TRBV9 and TRBJ2-5; 9 bases map to TRBD1. With V trimmed by 3 bases and J by 5 bases, 5 bases remained unmatched. This CDR3 contains 14 residues. From germline, CDR1 is SGDLS and CDR2 YYNGEE. The CDR3 nucleotides are TGTGCCAGCAGCGAGGGACAGGGCTCGGAGACCCAGTACTTC. Protein product: CASSEGQGSETQYF. The full variable domain, completed using reference TRBV9 and TRBJ2-5, is DSGVTQTPKHLITATGQRVTLRCSPRSGDLSVYWYQQSLDQGLQFLIQYYNGEERAKGNILERFSAQQFPDLHSELNLSSLELGDSALYFCASSEGQGSETQYFGPGTRLLVL.

The chain joins TRBV27 to TRBJ1-2; no firm D call. The CDR3 is made up of 15 amino acids. V shed 7 bases and J shed 2 bases, with 17 bases lying between them. Germline values: CDR1 MNHEY, CDR2 SMNVEV (reference sequence). CDR3 nucleotide sequence: TGTGCCAGCACCCCCCGGGGTCCCCCCAACTATGGCTACACCTTC. It specifies CASTPRGPPNYGYTF.

V gene TRBV4-1 combines with J gene TRBJ2-7, with TRBD1 matching over 9 bases. The J segment lost 3 bases and the V segment lost 2 bases, leaving 14 bases of the junction unmatched. The CDR3 is 18 amino acids. The germline V gene has CDR1 MGHRA and CDR2 YSYEKL. CDR3 in amino acids: CASSQPRDRDIGGYEQYF. The CDR3, as DNA: TGCGCCAGCAGCCAACCCCGGGACAGGGATATTGGTGGCTACGAGCAGTACTTC.

The chain uses TRBV7-9 and TRBJ1-5; weak D call: TRBD1 (6 bases). Trimming took off 1 base at V and 4 bases at J, with 8 bases between the two ends. Looked up from germline, CDR1 is SEHNR and CDR2 is FQNEAQ (reference sequence). The CDR3 length is 14 residues. CDR3: CASSLERGNQPQHF. DNA of the CDR3: TGTGCCAGCAGCTTAGAGAGGGGGAATCAGCCCCAGCATTTT.

The chain couples TRBV30 to TRBJ1-4, with D maybe TRBD1 (5 bases). The V gene lost 1 base and the J gene lost 6 bases, with 6 bases spanning the gap. The CDR3 is 12 amino acids. Germline-derived CDR1 and CDR2 are GTSNPN and SVGIG (reference sequence). CDR3 sequence (DNA): TGTGCCTGGAGTGCAGGGCATGAAAAACTGTTTTTT. Amino acid sequence: CAWSAGHEKLFF.

The chain uses TRBV19 and TRBJ1-6, with a weak D call TRBD1 (6 bases). This CDR3 has 14 amino acids. The germline gives CDR1 LNHDA, CDR2 SQIVND (reference sequence). The V end lost 3 bases, the J end lost 9 bases, and 12 bases lay between the germline ends. As DNA, the CDR3 is TGTGCCAGTAGTATTGGGGGCAGGGGTTCACCCCTCCACTTT. Amino acids: CASSIGGRGSPLHF.

The chain is built from TRBV5-1 and TRBJ2-7; 10 positions agree with TRBD1. Germline V lookup: CDR1 SGHRS, CDR2 YFSETQ. The ends lost 1 base at V and 3 bases at J; junction bases unmatched: 13. The CDR3 runs 18 residues. CDR3 region: CASSLWHPGQGSFYEQYF. The CDR3 DNA reads as TGCGCCAGCAGCTTGTGGCACCCGGGACAGGGGAGCTTCTACGAGCAGTACTTC.

The chain joins TRBV5-8 to TRBJ2-7; 7 positions agree with TRBD1. Looked up from germline, CDR1 is SGHTS and CDR2 is YDEGEE. V gave up 4 bases and J gave up 3 bases; unmatched junction bases: 7. CDR3 length: 14 amino acids. The CDR3 region is CASSTRTGGYEQYF. For the CDR3, the DNA is TGTGCCAGCAGCACCCGGACAGGCGGCTACGAGCAGTACTTC.

The rearrangement links TRBV7-8 to TRBJ2-5; 13 nucleotides align to TRBD2. The CDR3 loop spans 16 amino acids. Germline assignment: CDR1 SGHVS and CDR2 FQNEAQ. The V gene end was trimmed by 5 bases and the J gene end by 5 bases; junction bases not matched to a gene: 8. CDR3 DNA: TGTGCCAGCAGCCCCCGGACTAGCGGGAGTTGGGAGACCCAGTACTTC. Translation: CASSPRTSGSWETQYF.